Following are 10 T cell receptor beta chains from one sample sequenced in a study of beta chain features in type 1 diabetes. Overall study findings and caveats: Shortening of TCRB CDR3s, moderate but significant, appeared in all four CD4+ subsets of Type 1 diabetes patients.

The authors reverse transcribed all of the isolated RNA, so sequencing captured expressed TCRB transcripts. Libraries were prepared by immunoSEQ multiplex PCR; TCRdb keeps only in-frame clonotypes and omits some of them. The table lists around 150,000 clones, 9% to 10% of them singletons, with under 0.75% in the top ten. Their recognized antigens are unknown. Sequencing was performed on central memory CD4+ T cells from blood. The receptors stem from a woman aged 25 to 45 with type 1 diabetes.

CDR3 bases: TGTGCCAGCAGTGAATACACTGCCCTTGGTAAAGCTTTCTTT. The encoded protein is CASSEYTALGKAFF. The V call is TRBV25-1, the J call TRBJ1-1; D is uncertain. The V and J ends lost 0 bases and 9 bases respectively, with 14 bases between them. Per the germline V gene, CDR1 is MGHDK and CDR2 is SYGVNS. The CDR3 is 14 amino acids.

This clone was observed a few times. This chain uses TRBV6-5 with TRBJ2-7; TRBD2 is a possible D gene (5 bases). CDR3 length: 14 residues. Germline lookup yields CDR1 MNHEY and CDR2 SVGAGI. The V and J ends lost 7 bases and 3 bases respectively, with 16 bases between them. CDR3 protein: CASNKAAGVYEQYF. The CDR3 DNA reads TGTGCCAGCAATAAAGCGGCGGGCGTCTACGAGCAGTACTTC.

The CDR3 loop is CASQLAESYNEQFF. CDR3 nucleotides: TGTGCCAGCCAACTAGCGGAGTCCTACAATGAGCAGTTCTTC. The chain is built from TRBV6-5 and TRBJ2-1; 8 bases line up with TRBD2. This CDR3 is built from 14 residues. The junction had 4 bases not matched to a gene; V was cut back by 8 bases and J by 1 base. CDR1 and CDR2 from the germline V gene are MNHEY and SVGAGI.

V usage is TRBV11-2 and J usage is TRBJ2-3, with D possibly TRBD2 on 6 matching bases. V shed 5 bases and J shed 4 bases, with 16 bases lying between them. Looked up from germline, CDR1 is SGHAT and CDR2 is FQNNGV. The CDR3 contains 15 residues. The CDR3 here is CASSRGAGRSDTQYF. CDR3 nucleotide sequence: TGTGCCAGCAGCCGAGGGGCAGGGAGGTCAGATACGCAGTATTTT.

This chain links TRBV14 with TRBJ1-5, with D unresolved. The germline CDR1 and CDR2 sequences are SGHDN and FVKESK. The ends were cut back, 0 bases at V and 4 bases at J, with 4 bases in the middle. The length of the CDR3 is 13 residues. CDR3 loop: CASSQDSNQPQHF. Written as DNA, the CDR3 is TGTGCCAGCAGCCAAGATAGTAATCAGCCCCAGCATTTT.

This clone was detected a few times. A read error may produce the germline difference seen at one junction end. The chain carries TRBV7-7 and TRBJ2-1, with 12 bases that match TRBD2. The CDR3 consists of 16 residues. The germline V gene encodes CDR1 SSHAT and CDR2 FNYEAQ (reference sequence). CDR3 residues: CASSIGLAGSLDEQFF. The DNA for the CDR3 is TGTGCTAGCAGCATCGGACTAGCGGGATCTCTGGATGAGCAGTTCTTC.

This clone was counted between two and nine times. The J gene is TRBJ2-5, the V gene TRBV5-1; 7 nucleotides agree with TRBD1. CDR1 and CDR2 (germline): SGHRS, YFSETQ. J lost 5 bases, V lost 4 bases, and 11 bases had no gene match. This CDR3 spans 15 amino acids. The CDR3 bases are TGCGCCAGCAGCCTCGGGACAGATATTAAGGAGACCCAGTACTTC. Residues: CASSLGTDIKETQYF.

This clone turned up a few times. CDR3 in amino acids: CASSLGGTTGNEQFF. The CDR3 DNA sequence: TGTGCCAGCAGCCTGGGGGGGACTACCGGCAATGAGCAGTTCTTC. V gene TRBV5-4 combines with J gene TRBJ2-1; 7 bases line up with TRBD2. The CDR3 sequence is 15 residues long. The junction had 10 bases not matched to a gene; V was cut back by 4 bases and J by 6 bases. Germline CDR1 and CDR2: SGHNT and YYREEE (reference sequence). Full variable domain (remainder filled in from reference TRBV5-4 and TRBJ2-1): ETGVTQSPTHLIKTRGQQVTLRCSSQSGHNTVSWYQQALGQGPQFIFQYYREEENGRGNFPPRFSGLQFPNYSSELNVNALELDDSALYLCASSLGGTTGNEQFFGPGTRLTVL.

The rearrangement joins TRBV11-2 to TRBJ1-5; possible D gene TRBD1, 6 bases. This CDR3 is built from 13 residues. V was clipped by 4 bases and J by 9 bases, with 13 bases between them. CDR1 SGHAT and CDR2 FQNNGV come from the germline V gene. In DNA form, the CDR3 reads TGTGCCAGCAGCTCGATACAGGGAGCGCCCCAGCATTTT. It encodes CASSSIQGAPQHF. The full variable domain, with the rest looked up from reference TRBV11-2 and TRBJ1-5, is EAGVAQSPRYKIIEKRQSVAFWCNPISGHATLYWYQQILGQGPKLLIQFQNNGVVDDSQLPKDRFSAERLKGVDSTLKIQPAKLEDSAVYLCASSSIQGAPQHFGDGTRLSIL.

The gene calls are TRBV5-4 and TRBJ2-2; 7 bases fit TRBD2. This CDR3 is built from 16 residues. V lost 0 bases and J lost 3; bases outside the gene matches: 5. Germline V gene data show CDR1 as SGHNT and CDR2 as YYREEE (reference sequence). This CDR3 is CASSLGGSADTGELFF. In DNA form, the CDR3 reads TGTGCCAGCAGCTTGGGCGGGAGCGCGGACACCGGGGAGCTGTTTTTT.